Below, 6 T cell receptor beta chains from the same sample are listed, as sequenced in a study of PD-L1 blockade in urothelial cancer. The protocol was immunoSEQ multiplex PCR, while the TCRdb copy is restricted to in-frame clones and leaves out a portion. The sample carries about 51,000 clones, around 88% recorded once. This specimen consisted of PBMCs, obtained around atezolizumab (anti-PD-L1) treatment. The receptors stem from a man aged 60-69 years with urothelial cancer.

The J gene is TRBJ1-4, the V gene TRBV29-1, with 7 bases that match TRBD1. The length of the CDR3 is 13 residues. CDR1 and CDR2 from the germline V gene are SQVTM and ANQGSEA. The V segment lost 4 bases and the J segment 5 bases; nucleotides outside the gene matches: 4. The DNA for the CDR3 is TGCAGCGTTGGTGGGACAGTAAATGAAAAACTGTTTTTT. This sequence encodes CSVGGTVNEKLFF. Full variable domain (outside the CDR3, taken from reference TRBV29-1 and TRBJ1-4): SAVISQKPSRDICQRGTSLTIQCQVDSQVTMMFWYRQQPGQSLTLIATANQGSEATYESGFVIDKFPISRPNLTFSTLTVSNMSPEDSSIYLCSVGGTVNEKLFFGSGTQLSVL.

Only a few counts were recorded for this clone. The chain recombines TRBV6-5 with TRBJ1-6; TRBD1 matches 8 bases. The germline V gene has CDR1 MNHEY and CDR2 SVGAGI. This CDR3 is built from 14 residues. Losses at the gene ends were 5 bases for V and 14 bases for J; bases not matched to a gene: 11. CDR3 nucleotide sequence: TGTGCCAGCAGTAGGACAGGGAATTCAAGGACCCTCCACTTT. It codes for CASSRTGNSRTLHF.

The CDR3 here is CASRRGSQETQYF. The CDR3 DNA reads as TGCGCCAGCAGGCGGGGGAGTCAAGAGACCCAGTACTTC. This chain uses TRBV5-1 with TRBJ2-5; 7 bases are a match to TRBD2. Germline lookup yields CDR1 SGHRS and CDR2 YFSETQ. Unmatched junction bases numbered 3, after V lost 5 bases and J lost 2 bases. The CDR3 sequence is 13 residues long. Complete variable domain (other parts from reference TRBV5-1 and TRBJ2-5): KAGVTQTPRYLIKTRGQQVTLSCSPISGHRSVSWYQQTPGQGLQFLFEYFSETQRNKGNFPGRFSGRQFSNSRSEMNVSTLELGDSALYLCASRRGSQETQYFGPGTRLLVL.

The V call is TRBV5-1, the J call TRBJ1-1, with TRBD1 as a possible D gene (5 bases). Between the trimmed V and J ends, which lost 0 bases and 4 bases, there was a span of 10 bases. Germline-derived CDR1 and CDR2 are SGHRS and YFSETQ. The CDR3 spans 14 residues. Here the CDR3 DNA reads TGCGCCAGCAGCTTGGCACCCGGGGGCACTGAAGCTTTCTTT. Translating gives CASSLAPGGTEAFF.

This chain uses TRBV5-4 with TRBJ2-3; TRBD2 matches at 10 bases. The V gene's germline CDR1 is SGHNT and CDR2 YYREEE (reference sequence). The V gene end was trimmed by 5 bases and the J gene end by 0 bases; junction bases not matched to a gene: 3. The CDR3 extends over 15 amino acids. The chain's CDR3 is CASSASGGSTDTQYF. CDR3 DNA: TGTGCCAGCAGTGCTAGCGGGGGAAGCACAGATACGCAGTATTTT.

The chain carries TRBV4-1 and TRBJ1-2, with D perhaps matching TRBD1 (5 bases). The CDR3 runs 17 residues. The V end was cut by 3 bases, the J end by 1 base, with 18 bases between. Per the germline V gene, CDR1 is MGHRA and CDR2 is YSYEKL. The CDR3 loop is CASSHRSFSRDNYGYTF. The CDR3 coding sequence is TGCGCCAGCAGCCATAGGTCATTCTCCAGGGATAACTATGGCTACACCTTC.